What follows describes a single TCR beta chain. Data came from immunoSEQ multiplex PCR; TCRdb stores just in-frame clones and leaves some out. This sample carries a few hundred thousand clones, approximately 91% of them seen once, and the ten largest clones take just over 8%. The data originate from a study of blood T cell repertoires in COVID-19. About the research overall: Samples representing acute and convalescent COVID-19 were sourced from the United States, Italy and Spain.

Participants spanned ages about 18 to 100 years and resided in 20 to 30 US areas. The germline CDR1 and CDR2 sequences are SGHRS and YFSETQ. The CDR3 has 16 residues. V lost 1 base, J lost 1 base, and 2 bases stayed unmatched. Sequencing was performed on PBMCs or T cells enriched from blood (not recorded which). This TCR was recovered from a woman between 55 and 75 years old who had recovered from COVID-19. J is TRBJ2-3 and V is TRBV5-1; TRBD2 aligns across 11 bases. The CDR3 DNA reads as TGCGCCAGCAGCTTGCTAGCGGGGGGTCGCACAGATACGCAGTATTTT. Amino acids: CASSLLAGGRTDTQYF.